The 32 T cell receptor beta chains in this list originate from one sample, sequenced in a study of T cells after yellow fever vaccination. MiXCR, applied by TCRdb to the 5' RACE reads, yields one record per CDR3 protein. This sample has around 600,000 distinct CDR3 sequences; over 9% occur once, and the top ten carry more than 13%. Source: PBMCs, taken on the day of the yellow fever booster vaccination. The origin of the receptors is a man aged 25-40 years who received the YFV17D yellow fever vaccine.

This rearrangement joins TRBV15 to TRBJ2-1; D gene unclear. CDR3 length: 13 amino acids. The V end lost 6 bases, the J end lost 3 bases, and 9 bases lay between the germline ends. Looked up from germline, CDR1 is LNHNV and CDR2 is YYDKDF (reference sequence). The CDR3 DNA reads as TGTGCCACCAGTGCAAACCTCTACAATGAGCAGTTCTTC. It translates to CATSANLYNEQFF.

This clonotype appeared many times. The J gene is TRBJ1-6, the V gene TRBV7-9; no reliable D call. The V and J ends lost 0 bases and 7 bases respectively, with 10 bases between them. Germline CDR1 and CDR2: SEHNR and FQNEAQ (reference sequence). This CDR3 contains 15 residues. The CDR3 is CASSLASVGNSPLHF. The CDR3 nucleotides read TGTGCCAGCAGCTTAGCGTCCGTCGGGAATTCACCCCTCCACTTT.

V gene TRBV6-1 combines with J gene TRBJ2-7, with 8 bases that match TRBD2. Germline CDR1 and CDR2: MNHNS and SASEGT. Germline trimming cut 4 bases from V and 7 bases from J; bases unmatched to any gene: 9. There are 14 residues in the CDR3. CDR3 loop: CASSGQAGVLEQYF. DNA of the CDR3: TGTGCCAGCAGTGGTCAAGCGGGAGTTCTAGAGCAGTACTTC.

This chain joins TRBV6-1 and TRBJ2-7; the D call may be TRBD1 or TRBD2 (5 bases each). CDR1 MNHNS and CDR2 SASEGT come from the germline V gene. Deletions cut 7 bases from V and 8 bases from J, with 18 bases between. This CDR3 is 13 amino acids long. CDR3 in DNA: TGTGCCAGCACCGGGGATGAAACAGGCCAGCAGTACTTC. Its protein is CASTGDETGQQYF.

The rearrangement links TRBV15 to TRBJ2-7; unclear D gene. This CDR3 contains 14 residues. Germline V gene data show CDR1 as LNHNV and CDR2 as YYDKDF (reference sequence). Trimming pared 3 bases from V and 4 bases from J, leaving 13 bases between. CDR3 DNA sequence: TGTGCCACCAGCAGGGCAGCTGATCCATACGAGCAGTACTTC. This translates into CATSRAADPYEQYF.

This clonotype was observed a handful of times. V usage is TRBV6-1 and J usage is TRBJ2-7; TRBD2 is a possible D gene (6 bases). Germline CDR1 is MNHNS and CDR2 is SASEGT. CDR3 length: 14 amino acids. The V end lost 10 bases, the J end lost 0 bases, and 16 bases lay between the germline ends. The CDR3: CATSTGVSSYEQYF. CDR3 nucleotides: TGTGCCACCTCCACGGGGGTCAGCTCCTACGAGCAGTACTTC.

This clonotype appeared many times. J is TRBJ2-6 and V is TRBV5-1, with D possibly TRBD1 on 5 matching bases. Germline CDR1 and CDR2: SGHRS and YFSETQ. This CDR3 region has 15 residues. Trimming shortened V by 4 bases and J by 0 bases, and 8 bases separated the two germline ends. The CDR3 bases are TGCGCCAGCAGCCCCAGGGTCTCTGGGGCCAACGTCCTGACTTTC. Its protein product is CASSPRVSGANVLTF.

J is TRBJ2-7 and V is TRBV2; 11 bases are a match to TRBD1. The germline CDR1 and CDR2 sequences are SNHLY and FYNNEI. V trimming: 4 bases; J trimming: 2 bases; junction bases outside the gene matches: 4. CDR3 length: 15 residues. The CDR3, as DNA: TGTGCCAGCAGTGGAGGACAGGGGGCTACCTACGAGCAGTACTTC. Protein product: CASSGGQGATYEQYF.

This clonotype was found a few times. The chain is built from TRBV7-6 and TRBJ2-2; D ambiguous. Trimming removed 3 bases at V and 7 bases at J, with 9 bases between. There are 13 residues in the CDR3. Germline V gene lookup returns CDR1 SGHVS and CDR2 FNYEAQ. This CDR3 is CASSLGNLGELFF. The CDR3 DNA reads TGTGCCAGCAGCTTGGGGAACCTCGGGGAGCTGTTTTTT.

J is TRBJ2-3 and V is TRBV5-1; 7 positions agree with TRBD2. J lost 5 bases, V lost 1 base, and 4 bases had no gene match. CDR1 and CDR2 (germline): SGHRS, YFSETQ. The CDR3 contains 14 residues. The CDR3, as DNA: TGCGCCAGCAGCTTGACTAGCGTGGTAGATACGCAGTATTTT. Amino acid sequence: CASSLTSVVDTQYF.

V gene TRBV7-9 combines with J gene TRBJ2-1; 7 nucleotides agree with TRBD2. CDR3 length equals 16 residues. J lost 5 bases, V lost 0 bases, and 7 bases had no gene match. Germline V gives CDR1 SEHNR, CDR2 FQNEAQ (reference sequence). CDR3 region: CASSLAVGGGNNEQFF. The CDR3, as DNA: TGTGCCAGCAGCTTAGCCGTTGGCGGGGGAAACAATGAGCAGTTCTTC. The full variable domain, rest sourced from reference TRBV7-9 and TRBJ2-1, is DTGVSQNPRHKITKRGQNVTFRCDPISEHNRLYWYRQTLGQGPEFLTYFQNEAQLEKSRLLSDRFSAERPKGSFSTLEIQRTEQGDSAMYLCASSLAVGGGNNEQFFGPGTRLTVL.

This clonotype occurred a few times. The chain has TRBV6-5 and TRBJ2-7; 7 bases align to TRBD2. This CDR3 region has 16 residues. V dropped 0 bases and J dropped 3; count of bases not matched to a gene: 8. Germline lookup yields CDR1 MNHEY and CDR2 SVGAGI. This CDR3 is CASSYSGRERFYEQYF. CDR3 DNA: TGTGCCAGCAGTTACTCCGGGCGGGAGAGGTTCTACGAGCAGTACTTC.

This clonotype was recorded a few times. The CDR3 bases are TGTGCCAGCAGTTTAGCGAACAGGCTCGTCGGCATTCAGTACTTC. It encodes CASSLANRLVGIQYF. The chain couples TRBV12-3 or TRBV12-4 to TRBJ2-4, with a weak D call TRBD1 (5 bases). V lost 0 bases and J lost 9, with 15 bases in between. The CDR3 extends over 15 amino acids.

The gene calls are TRBV9 and TRBJ2-6, with 10 positions matching TRBD2. This CDR3 has 18 residues. Germline loops: CDR1 SGDLS, CDR2 YYNGEE. Unmatched junction bases numbered 11, after V lost 4 bases and J lost 4 bases. The CDR3 nucleotides are TGTGCCAGCAGCCGCGAACTAGCGGGGCCCTTCGGGGCCAACGTCCTGACTTTC. This gives the protein CASSRELAGPFGANVLTF.

This clonotype was seen a handful of times. The rearrangement uses TRBV20-1 and TRBJ2-7, with D possibly being TRBD2 (6 bases). Trimming cost V 0 bases and J 2 bases, with 14 bases left between them. This CDR3 has 15 residues. Germline values: CDR1 DFQATT, CDR2 SNEGSKA (reference sequence). The CDR3 DNA reads as TGCAGTGCTAGAGATTGGGCGCGGGAAACCTACGAGCAGTACTTC. This codes for CSARDWARETYEQYF.

This clonotype has only a few counts. This sequence joins TRBV12-3 or TRBV12-4 and TRBJ1-4; 10 nucleotides line up with TRBD1. The CDR3 has 15 residues. The V segment lost 1 base and the J segment 8 bases; nucleotides outside the gene matches: 4. The CDR3 coding sequence is TGTGCCAGCAGTTTAGAGGGACAGGGGAAAGAAAAACTGTTTTTT. Encoded protein: CASSLEGQGKEKLFF.

This sequence joins TRBV18 and TRBJ2-6, with D possibly called TRBD1 or TRBD2 (5 bases each). Germline loops: CDR1 KGHSH, CDR2 LQKENI. The ends were cut back, 2 bases at V and 0 bases at J, with 20 bases in the middle. This CDR3 region has 20 residues. This CDR3 is CASSPNTFGTDTSGANVLTF. The CDR3 coding sequence is TGTGCCAGCTCACCAAACACTTTTGGGACGGACACCTCTGGGGCCAACGTCCTGACTTTC.

CDR3 residues: CSARKGQETQYF. In nucleotides, the CDR3 is TGCAGTGCTAGGAAGGGGCAAGAGACCCAGTACTTC. This sequence joins TRBV20-1 and TRBJ2-5; perhaps TRBD1 as D (5 bases). V lost 3 bases, J lost 2 bases, and 7 bases lay in between. The CDR3 is made up of 12 amino acids. Germline V gene lookup returns CDR1 DFQATT and CDR2 SNEGSKA (reference sequence).

The gene calls are TRBV5-5 and TRBJ1-2; D unclear. Germline-derived CDR1 and CDR2 are SGHKS and YYEKEE (reference sequence). The CDR3 is 17 residues long. The V and J ends lost 5 bases and 1 base respectively, with 21 bases between them. The CDR3 here is CASRMEGVRGYNYGYTF. DNA of the CDR3: TGTGCCAGCAGGATGGAGGGTGTCCGAGGATATAACTATGGCTACACCTTC.

CDR3 in DNA: TGTGCCAGCAGCTTAGAAGGACAGACCGGGGAGCTGTTTTTT. Translated, it gives CASSLEGQTGELFF. V and J are TRBV7-9 and TRBJ2-2, with D maybe TRBD1 (6 bases). V lost 1 base and J 5 bases, leaving 8 bases between the germline ends. The CDR3 runs 14 residues. Germline CDR1 reads SEHNR; CDR2 reads FQNEAQ (reference sequence).

Many counts were recorded for this clonotype. The chain has TRBV29-1 and TRBJ1-3; no firm D call. This CDR3 spans 12 amino acids. The V end lost 4 bases, the J end lost 4 bases, and 8 bases lay between the germline ends. Germline V gene data show CDR1 as SQVTM and CDR2 as ANQGSEA. CDR3 sequence: CSVAVEGNTIYF. The CDR3 DNA reads as TGCAGCGTTGCTGTGGAAGGAAACACCATATATTTT. Combining the CDR3 with reference TRBV29-1 and TRBJ1-3 gives the whole variable domain SAVISQKPSRDICQRGTSLTIQCQVDSQVTMMFWYRQQPGQSLTLIATANQGSEATYESGFVIDKFPISRPNLTFSTLTVSNMSPEDSSIYLCSVAVEGNTIYFGEGSWLTVV.

A few counts support this clonotype. The chain uses TRBV5-5 and TRBJ2-3; tentative D call: TRBD2 (6 bases). Germline V gene data show CDR1 as SGHKS and CDR2 as YYEKEE (reference sequence). The CDR3 covers 16 residues. V was pared by 4 bases and J by 0 bases, with 15 bases between. This CDR3 reads CASSPPGSGSTDTQYF. The CDR3 DNA is TGTGCCAGCAGCCCCCCGGGTAGCGGTAGCACAGATACGCAGTATTTT.

Notes on this clonotype: No conserved phenylalanine or tryptophan ends this CDR3, so it is likely a read error. This chain connects TRBV7-2 to TRBJ2-7; maybe TRBD2 (5 bases). Germline lookup yields CDR1 SGHTA and CDR2 FQGNSA. The V end lost 5 bases, the J end lost 0 bases, and 14 bases lay between the germline ends. The CDR3 contains 15 residues. CDR3 DNA: TGTGCCAGCAGCGCTACCGGGAAACACTCCTACGAGCAGTACTTA. This codes for CASSATGKHSYEQYL.

This clonotype turned up a few times. The rearrangement links TRBV2 to TRBJ1-5, with 9 bases that match TRBD1. CDR3 length equals 16 residues. Germline CDR1 is SNHLY and CDR2 is FYNNEI. Trimming took 5 bases from V and 6 from J; bases not matched to a gene: 11. CDR3 amino acids: CASSHQTGGGSQPQHF. CDR3 coding DNA: TGTGCCAGCAGTCACCAGACAGGGGGAGGCAGTCAGCCCCAGCATTTT.

The chain couples TRBV12-3 or TRBV12-4 to TRBJ2-1, with D uncertain. V was trimmed by 3 bases and J by 10 bases, leaving 13 bases between them. This CDR3 is 13 amino acids long. The chain's CDR3 is CASSFTISSEQFF. CDR3 in DNA: TGTGCCAGCAGTTTCACCATTAGTAGCGAGCAGTTCTTC.

This clonotype was recorded many times. The junction departs from germline at one end; a sequencing error may be responsible. The gene calls are TRBV5-1 and TRBJ2-3; no reliable D call. Germline values: CDR1 SGHRS, CDR2 YFSETQ. CDR3 size: 14 residues. The CDR3 reads CASSLGSSTDTQYF. Written as DNA, the CDR3 is TGTGCCAGCAGCTTGGGTTCTAGCACAGATACGCAGTATTTT.

This clonotype has only a few counts. The chain carries TRBV10-3 and TRBJ2-3; possibly TRBD1 for D (7 bases). The CDR3 is 15 residues long. V lost 2 bases and J 3 bases, leaving 12 bases between the germline ends. Germline CDR1 ENHRY, CDR2 SYGVKD. The CDR3 is CAISEGQEGTDTQYF. Written as DNA, the CDR3 is TGTGCCATCAGTGAGGGACAGGAGGGGACAGATACGCAGTATTTT.

CDR3 sequence: CSVEESMLVGPGGYTF. The CDR3 nucleotides read TGCAGCGTTGAAGAAAGCATGCTCGTTGGGCCTGGAGGCTACACCTTC. This chain uses TRBV29-1 with TRBJ1-2; D gene ambiguous. CDR3 size: 16 residues. The V gene's germline CDR1 is SQVTM and CDR2 ANQGSEA. The V gene lost 0 bases and the J gene lost 8 bases, with 22 bases spanning the gap.

In its sample, this clonotype was seen a few times. The chain uses TRBV3-1 and TRBJ2-7, with D unresolved. CDR1 is LGHDT, CDR2 YNNKEL, per germline (reference sequence). V lost 2 bases and J lost 2, with 10 bases in between. The CDR3 has 14 residues. The CDR3 here is CASSQFGVTYEQYF. Written as DNA, the CDR3 is TGTGCCAGCAGCCAATTTGGCGTTACCTACGAGCAGTACTTC.

At least ten counts were recorded for this clonotype. The V call is TRBV5-1, the J call TRBJ2-5, with TRBD1 matching over 9 bases. The CDR3 is 12 residues long. After removal of 7 bases from V and 3 bases from J, the junction contained 1 base not matched to a gene. Per germline, CDR1 SGHRS and CDR2 YFSETQ. CDR3 loop: CASRTGEETQYF. The CDR3 coding sequence is TGCGCCAGCCGGACAGGGGAAGAGACCCAGTACTTC.

This clonotype was detected a few times. The chain employs TRBV25-1 and TRBJ1-1; D not certain. From germline, CDR1 is MGHDK and CDR2 SYGVNS. V lost 6 bases and J 1 base, leaving 6 bases between the germline ends. The CDR3 consists of 12 residues. CDR3 residues: CASRKGNTEAFF. CDR3 DNA sequence: TGTGCCAGCAGAAAAGGGAACACTGAAGCTTTCTTT.

This chain uses TRBV6-5 with TRBJ2-1; TRBD2 matches at 9 bases. CDR1 and CDR2 (germline): MNHEY, SVGAGI. The length of the CDR3 is 16 residues. V dropped 2 bases and J dropped 8; count of bases not matched to a gene: 10. As DNA, the CDR3 is TGTGCCAGCAGTTACCCGGGGGTAGCGGGAGACCATGAGCAGTTCTTC. Translation gives CASSYPGVAGDHEQFF.